Shown below are 15 T cell receptor beta chains from a single sample sequenced in a study of CD8+ T cells in alopecia areata. Sequencing relied on a cDNA template that was reverse transcribed from extracted RNA. The method was immunoSEQ multiplex PCR; TCRdb's version includes in-frame clones alone and lacks a portion of them. This sample has about 210,000 clones, with around 65% found just once. As to treatment: oral pan-JAK inhibitor, 5-10 mg twice daily. Sequenced material: CD4+ T cells sorted from blood, taken at week 4, from a patient treated with tofacitinib. The receptors were sampled from a human donor with alopecia areata.

This clone was seen only a few times. DNA for the CDR3: TGTGCCAGCAGCTTAGAATCTAGCGGGGGTTTCAATGAGCAGTTCTTC. Its translation: CASSLESSGGFNEQFF. The chain employs TRBV7-8 and TRBJ2-1; 10 positions agree with TRBD2. J gave up 6 bases and V 1 base, and 6 bases lay outside the gene matches. Per the germline V gene, CDR1 is SGHVS and CDR2 is FQNEAQ. CDR3 length: 16 amino acids.

The chain is built from TRBV19 and TRBJ1-6; D gene uncertain. Germline lookup yields CDR1 LNHDA and CDR2 SQIVND (reference sequence). Trimming took 3 bases from V and 11 from J, leaving 8 bases between them. The CDR3 is 12 amino acids. The CDR3 DNA is TGTGCCAGTAGTATGGGAAGAGCACCCCTCCACTTT. Translation: CASSMGRAPLHF.

This clone was counted a single time. The DNA of the CDR3 is TGTGCCAGCATGGTGGGGGCGCGAGGACGTGAAAAACTGTTTTTT. This sequence encodes CASMVGARGREKLFF. The chain links TRBV6-5 to TRBJ1-4, with D perhaps matching TRBD1 (6 bases). There are 15 residues in the CDR3. Trimming left V 7 bases short and J 7 bases short, with 19 bases between. Germline V gene sequence: CDR1 MNHEY, CDR2 SVGAGI.

The chain is built from TRBV19 and TRBJ1-1; TRBD1 is a possible D gene (6 bases). CDR1 LNHDA and CDR2 SQIVND come from the germline V gene (reference sequence). The CDR3 spans 14 residues. The V and J ends lost 7 bases and 2 bases respectively, with 14 bases between them. The CDR3 spells CASNRQDRNTEAFF. The DNA for the CDR3 is TGTGCCAGTAATAGACAGGATCGAAACACTGAAGCTTTCTTT.

This chain uses TRBV7-9 with TRBJ2-6; D is possibly TRBD2 (6 bases). The germline CDR1 and CDR2 sequences are SEHNR and FQNEAQ (reference sequence). V was pared by 1 base and J by 3 bases, with 10 bases between. The CDR3 consists of 16 residues. The CDR3 sequence: CASSLGGGHGANVLTF. The DNA for the CDR3 is TGTGCCAGCAGCTTAGGGGGAGGACATGGGGCCAACGTCCTGACTTTC.

This clone has only a few counts. The J gene is TRBJ2-1, the V gene TRBV7-2; 10 bases align to TRBD1. Germline lookup yields CDR1 SGHTA and CDR2 FQGNSA. The CDR3 length is 15 residues. Germline trimming cut 5 bases from V and 7 bases from J; bases unmatched to any gene: 8. CDR3: CASSRDRGNGNEQFF. CDR3 DNA sequence: TGTGCCAGCAGCCGGGACAGGGGAAATGGTAATGAGCAGTTCTTC. Together with reference TRBV7-2 and TRBJ2-1, the CDR3 gives the full variable domain: GAGVSQSPSNKVTEKGKDVELRCDPISGHTALYWYRQSLGQGLEFLIYFQGNSAPDKSGLPSDRFSAERTGGSVSTLTIQRTQQEDSAVYLCASSRDRGNGNEQFFGPGTRLTVL.

The chain employs TRBV6-5 and TRBJ2-5, with a tentative D call TRBD2 (5 bases). The J call may be faulty, since TRBJ2-7 better matches the DNA end. The CDR3 consists of 13 residues. CDR1 MNHEY and CDR2 SVGAGI come from the germline V gene. The CDR3 spells CASRSGPTYEQYF. The CDR3 nucleotides read TGTGCCAGCAGGAGCGGACCTACGTACGAGCAGTACTTC.

As DNA, the CDR3 is TGCAGTGGGACTAGCGGGTACACAGATACGCAGTATTTT. The encoded protein is CSGTSGYTDTQYF. The chain carries TRBV29-1 and TRBJ2-3; 12 bases agree with TRBD2. The CDR3 is 13 residues long. CDR1 is SQVTM and CDR2 is ANQGSEA in the germline V gene.

The gene calls are TRBV27 and TRBJ2-1; no reliable D call. The germline V gene has CDR1 MNHEY and CDR2 SMNVEV (reference sequence). V shed 5 bases and J shed 0 bases, with 14 bases lying between them. The CDR3 sequence is 16 residues long. CDR3 in amino acids: CASSRKERSSYNEQFF. Written as DNA, the CDR3 is TGTGCCAGCAGTCGCAAAGAGAGAAGCTCCTACAATGAGCAGTTCTTC.

This chain links TRBV30 with TRBJ2-7; D possibly corresponds to TRBD2 (5 bases). Germline CDR1 reads GTSNPN; CDR2 reads SVGIG (reference sequence). V lost 0 bases, J lost 8 bases, and 11 bases lay in between. This CDR3 spans 12 amino acids. The CDR3 protein is CAWSVSRGKQYF. CDR3 nucleotides: TGTGCCTGGAGTGTAAGTCGGGGTAAGCAGTACTTC. The full variable domain, in which reference TRBV30 and TRBJ2-7 provide the parts outside the CDR3, is SQTIHQWPATLVQPVGSPLSLECTVEGTSNPNLYWYRQAAGRGLQLLFYSVGIGQISSEVPQNLSASRPQDRQFILSSKKLLLSDSGFYLCAWSVSRGKQYFGPGTRLTVT.

The chain links TRBV29-1 to TRBJ2-7; D gene uncertain. Germline V lookup: CDR1 SQVTM, CDR2 ANQGSEA. V lost 4 bases, J lost 3 bases, and 7 bases lay in between. This CDR3 is 11 amino acids long. CDR3 loop: CSVVWDYEQYF. The CDR3, as DNA: TGCAGCGTTGTGTGGGACTACGAGCAGTACTTC.

This sequence joins TRBV6-5 and TRBJ2-3, with D tentatively TRBD2 (5 bases). This CDR3 spans 13 amino acids. From germline, CDR1 is MNHEY and CDR2 SVGAGI. Trimming shortened V by 2 bases and J by 4 bases, and 7 bases separated the two germline ends. The CDR3: CASSYPGADTQYF. CDR3 coding DNA: TGTGCCAGCAGTTACCCCGGGGCAGATACGCAGTATTTT.

The gene calls are TRBV30 and TRBJ1-1; D uncertain. Trimming pared 2 bases from V and 1 base from J, leaving 11 bases between. The CDR3 loop spans 14 amino acids. The V gene's germline CDR1 is GTSNPN and CDR2 SVGIG (reference sequence). The CDR3, as DNA: TGTGCCTGGAGTTTAACCGAAAGGAACACTGAAGCTTTCTTT. Its protein product is CAWSLTERNTEAFF.

The chain is built from TRBV15 and TRBJ1-4; D is perhaps TRBD1 (6 bases). The CDR3 length is 15 residues. V dropped 5 bases and J dropped 1 base, with 11 bases sitting between them. Germline V gene lookup returns CDR1 LNHNV and CDR2 YYDKDF (reference sequence). The CDR3 spells CATSLQTGTNEKLFF. The CDR3 bases are TGTGCCACCAGCTTACAGACAGGAACTAATGAAAAACTGTTTTTT. The full variable domain, with the rest looked up from reference TRBV15 and TRBJ1-4, is DAMVIQNPRYQVTQFGKPVTLSCSQTLNHNVMYWYQQKSSQAPKLLFHYYDKDFNNEADTPDNFQSRRPNTSFCFLDIRSPGLGDTAMYLCATSLQTGTNEKLFFGSGTQLSVL.

The chain carries TRBV6-1 and TRBJ2-7; D is ambiguous. The V end was cut by 7 bases, the J end by 2 bases, with 9 bases between. The CDR3 is 12 amino acids. CDR1 and CDR2 from the germline V gene are MNHNS and SASEGT. CDR3 residues: CASTGYTYEQYF. In DNA form, the CDR3 reads TGTGCCAGCACCGGATATACCTACGAGCAGTACTTC.